The sample holds one count of the clone carrying this TCR beta chain. What it binds is not known. The sample is drawn from a study of cytomegalovirus exposure and HLA in healthy donors. Study-wide results and limits: Most TCR beta V segments were productive about 87% or about 30% of the time in an earlier analysis. Equally common other TCR beta chains were less clonally expanded than HLA-associated ones, a later analysis found. In vitro work confirmed that a few CMV-associated chains recognize CMV antigens.

This PCR relied on a set of 60 Vbeta primers and 13 Jbeta primers. Assay used: immunoSEQ multiplex PCR; TCRdb lists only in-frame clones, some missing. Counted here are about 160,000 clones, roughly 82% occurring once; the ten biggest clones make up roughly 3%. This TCR came from a woman in her forties or fifties in good health and CMV-seropositive. Sequencing was performed on PBMCs.

DNA for the CDR3: TGTGCCAGCAGTTTAGGCGAAGGGCAGGGATCCTACAATGAGCAGTTCTTC. Protein product: CASSLGEGQGSYNEQFF. The chain combines TRBV27 with TRBJ2-1; D is perhaps TRBD1 (5 bases). V was trimmed by 2 bases and J by 1 base, leaving 15 bases between them. Germline loops: CDR1 MNHEY, CDR2 SMNVEV (reference sequence). This CDR3 region has 17 residues.